One and the same sample provided the 29 T cell receptor beta chains below, sequenced in a study of Ad26.COV2.S vaccination and SARS-CoV-2 variants. Indicated treatment: some 20 received Ad26.COV2.S at low or high dose, single or two shots; roughly 5 received placebo; per-sample allocation not given. Specimen acquisition occurred on day 63 following the initial vaccine or placebo injection. Clones were sequenced by immunoSEQ multiplex PCR, and TCRdb holds only the in-frame ones, with some missing. The data show hundreds of thousands of clones, with 75% to 90% seen just once and roughly 10% held by the top ten. The sequencing used peripheral blood, collected in a trial of Ad26.COV2.S vaccine versus placebo. The receptors come from a person aged 18 to 65 who received the Ad26.COV2.S COVID-19 vaccine or a placebo.

This chain connects TRBV3-1 (or the pseudogene TRBV3-2) to TRBJ2-7; D possibly matches TRBD1 or TRBD2 (5 bases each). Germline values: CDR1 LGHDT, CDR2 YNNKEL (reference sequence). Deletions cut 4 bases from V and 5 bases from J, with 9 bases between. This CDR3 contains 12 residues. The CDR3 here is CASSPGPHEQYF. As DNA, the CDR3 is TGTGCCAGCAGCCCGGGGCCCCACGAGCAGTACTTC.

J is TRBJ2-7 and V is TRBV12-1; TRBD2 reflects the table's D call only, with no check against the DNA. TRBV12-1 is listed as a pseudogene. This CDR3 is 18 amino acids long. CDR3: CASSSARLAGYPLRAQYF. Here the CDR3 DNA reads TGTGCCAGCAGCTCCGCCCGACTAGCGGGATACCCACTGAGGGCGCAGTACTTC.

The chain employs TRBV28 and TRBJ2-1; D remains ambiguous. V lost 5 bases to trimming and J lost 9 bases, with 8 bases between them. The CDR3 is made up of 11 amino acids. Germline V gives CDR1 MDHEN, CDR2 SYDVKM. CDR3 nucleotide sequence: TGTGCCAGCAGTATATTGGGTGAGCAGTTCTTC. This sequence encodes CASSILGEQFF.

The chain couples TRBV5-1 to TRBJ2-1, with 9 nucleotides matching TRBD2. The CDR3 consists of 17 residues. The V gene end was trimmed by 0 bases and the J gene end by 4 bases; junction bases not matched to a gene: 8. Per germline, CDR1 SGHRS and CDR2 YFSETQ. The CDR3 DNA reads TGCGCCAGCAGCTTGGGCGGGAGTAGCGGGAGTTACAATGAGCAGTTCTTC. Protein sequence: CASSLGGSSGSYNEQFF.

V usage is TRBV2 and J usage is TRBJ2-2; no firm D call. Trimming pared 4 bases from V and 4 bases from J, leaving 13 bases between. CDR3 length equals 15 residues. CDR1 SNHLY and CDR2 FYNNEI come from the germline V gene. As DNA, the CDR3 is TGTGCCAGCAGTGCGCTGGGTACGAGCACCGGGGAGCTGTTTTTT. This codes for CASSALGTSTGELFF.

This sequence joins TRBV27 and TRBJ1-4, with 10 nucleotides matching TRBD1. The trim removed 2 bases at V and 11 bases at J, leaving 8 bases unmatched. This CDR3 contains 15 residues. Germline V gene data show CDR1 as MNHEY and CDR2 as SMNVEV (reference sequence). For the CDR3, the DNA is TGTGCCAGCAGTTTACTGGACAGGGGGGTGGGGAAACTGTTTTTT. Protein: CASSLLDRGVGKLFF.

The chain links TRBV28 to TRBJ1-2; 9 bases line up with TRBD1. Trimming at V came to 4 bases and at J to 6 bases, leaving 18 bases not matched to a gene. The CDR3 covers 18 residues. Germline CDR1 is MDHEN and CDR2 is SYDVKM. The CDR3 region is CASSSPIRTGVSIDGYTF. In DNA form, the CDR3 reads TGTGCCAGCAGTTCTCCTATTAGGACAGGGGTTTCGATAGATGGCTACACCTTC.

V and J are TRBV6-2 or TRBV6-3 and TRBJ2-7, with 10 bases fitting TRBD1. V lost 6 bases to trimming and J lost 7 bases; unmatched junction nucleotides: 6. This CDR3 region has 13 residues. Germline CDR1 reads MNHEY; CDR2 reads SVGEGT. The chain's CDR3 is CASSGTGVREQYF. In nucleotides, the CDR3 is TGTGCCAGCAGCGGGACAGGGGTGAGGGAGCAGTACTTC.

V gene TRBV7-8 combines with J gene TRBJ2-5; D uncertain. Germline values: CDR1 SGHVS, CDR2 FQNEAQ. The CDR3 runs 13 residues. The V end lost 5 bases, the J end lost 7 bases, and 14 bases lay between the germline ends. CDR3 region: CASSPDPGGTQYF. Here the CDR3 DNA reads TGTGCCAGCAGCCCCGACCCGGGCGGGACCCAGTACTTC.

The sample holds a few counts of this clone. The CDR3 region has the DNA TGTGCCAGTAGTTTTTTACAGGGGAGTCGGCCAGGTCAGCCCCAGCATTTT. Translated, it gives CASSFLQGSRPGQPQHF. The chain has TRBV19 and TRBJ1-5, with 7 bases identical to TRBD1. CDR1 and CDR2 (germline): LNHDA, SQIVND (reference sequence). V shed 5 bases and J 6 bases; nucleotides not matched to a gene: 16. CDR3 length equals 17 residues.

This chain uses TRBV13 with TRBJ1-1, with 10 positions matching TRBD1. This CDR3 spans 14 amino acids. Per germline, CDR1 PRHDT and CDR2 FYEKMQ (reference sequence). V shed 1 base, J shed 7 bases, and the junction held 3 bases outside the gene matches. The CDR3 here is CASSLVRDRGEAFF. For the CDR3, the DNA is TGTGCCAGCAGCTTAGTACGGGACAGGGGTGAAGCTTTCTTT.

This chain uses TRBV10-3 with TRBJ1-5; maybe TRBD1 (5 bases). Germline CDR1 and CDR2: ENHRY and SYGVKD. Trimming took off 2 bases at V and 0 bases at J, with 11 bases between the two ends. The CDR3 is 16 amino acids. The CDR3 bases are TGTGCCATCAGTGAGGTTGACAGCTATAGCAATCAGCCCCAGCATTTT. Protein: CAISEVDSYSNQPQHF.

This clone came up a few times. The rearrangement links TRBV19 to TRBJ2-3; D not resolved. The V gene lost 0 bases and the J gene lost 6 bases, with 7 bases spanning the gap. This CDR3 spans 13 amino acids. In germline, CDR1 is LNHDA, CDR2 SQIVND (reference sequence). The CDR3 DNA reads TGTGCCAGTAGTATAGATGCGAGGGATACGCAGTATTTT. Translating it yields CASSIDARDTQYF.

The CDR3 DNA follows: TGTGCCAGCAGAAATTTTTGGGCTCGAGACGAGCAGTACTTC. Translating gives CASRNFWARDEQYF. V is TRBV28 and J is TRBJ2-7, with D hard to call. V lost 6 bases, J lost 5 bases, and 17 bases lay in between. This CDR3 spans 14 amino acids. Germline V gene lookup returns CDR1 MDHEN and CDR2 SYDVKM. The variable domain in full, completed from reference TRBV28 and TRBJ2-7, reads DVKVTQSSRYLVKRTGEKVFLECVQDMDHENMFWYRQDPGLGLRLIYFSYDVKMKEKGDIPEGYSVSREKKERFSLILESASTNQTSMYLCASRNFWARDEQYFGPGTRLTVT.

This chain connects TRBV5-6 to TRBJ1-6; a possible D gene is TRBD1 (5 bases). Trimming cost V 3 bases and J 0 bases, with 10 bases left between them. This CDR3 contains 16 residues. Germline V gene sequence: CDR1 SGHDT, CDR2 YYEEEE. The CDR3: CASSYGHSSYNSPLHF. The DNA of the CDR3 is TGTGCCAGCAGCTACGGACATAGCTCCTATAATTCACCCCTCCACTTT.

The chain has TRBV23-1 and TRBJ1-5; the D is unclear. TRBV23-1 is filed as an ORF, its function uncertain. The CDR3 consists of 12 residues. Trimming pared 7 bases from V and 6 bases from J, leaving 10 bases between. The DNA of the CDR3 is TGCGCCAGCACCATCCATTTTCAGCCCCAGCATTTT. Translating gives CASTIHFQPQHF.

V is TRBV5-5 and J is TRBJ1-1; no firm D call. The germline V and J ends were trimmed by 2 bases and 0 bases, with 11 bases remaining between them. Germline V gives CDR1 SGHKS, CDR2 YYEKEE (reference sequence). The CDR3 extends over 15 amino acids. CDR3 amino acids: CASSFSTSMNTEAFF. The CDR3 coding sequence is TGTGCCAGCAGCTTCTCAACCTCGATGAACACTGAAGCTTTCTTT.

The chain employs TRBV29-1 and TRBJ1-1; 10 bases match TRBD1. Germline V CDR1 and CDR2: SQVTM, ANQGSEA. The CDR3 sequence is 15 residues long. V was pared by 5 bases and J by 1 base, with 7 bases of the junction left unmatched. Written as DNA, the CDR3 is TGCAGCGTTCGCACCTGGACAGGGGGGAACACTGAAGCTTTCTTT. Protein: CSVRTWTGGNTEAFF.

The chain couples TRBV28 to TRBJ1-2, with D perhaps matching TRBD1 (5 bases). Germline-derived CDR1 and CDR2 are MDHEN and SYDVKM. This CDR3 is built from 15 residues. Between the trimmed V and J ends, which lost 4 bases and 1 base, there was a span of 13 bases. CDR3 amino acids: CASSSPIGGNYGYTF. The CDR3 nucleotides read TGTGCCAGCAGTTCTCCAATTGGGGGTAACTATGGCTACACCTTC.

This rearrangement joins TRBV28 to TRBJ1-1; perhaps TRBD1 as D (5 bases). Germline V gene sequence: CDR1 MDHEN, CDR2 SYDVKM. This CDR3 has 14 amino acids. V was pared by 4 bases and J by 3 bases, with 12 bases between. The CDR3 loop reads CASSSGVGYTEAFF. CDR3 bases: TGTGCCAGCAGTTCGGGGGTGGGATACACTGAAGCTTTCTTT.

The chain is built from TRBV3-1 (or the pseudogene TRBV3-2) and TRBJ1-3; 9 nucleotides match TRBD1. The CDR3 sequence is 16 residues long. J lost 1 base, V lost 4 bases, and 5 bases had no gene match. Germline CDR1 and CDR2: LGHDT and YNNKEL (reference sequence). The CDR3 is CASSLDRGSSGNTIYF. In DNA form, the CDR3 reads TGTGCCAGCAGCCTGGACAGGGGCTCGTCTGGAAACACCATATATTTT.

The sample holds one count of this clone. This chain links TRBV5-6 with TRBJ1-2, with D tentatively TRBD1 (6 bases). CDR1 is SGHDT, CDR2 YYEEEE, per germline. This CDR3 region has 14 residues. Trimming removed 1 base from V and 4 bases from J, with 11 bases in between. The CDR3 DNA reads as TGTGCCAGCAGCTTGAACAGGGTGAGCTATGGCTACACCTTC. Protein product: CASSLNRVSYGYTF.

The genes are TRBV4-2 and TRBJ1-5; D not certain. The CDR3 loop spans 15 amino acids. V shed 0 bases and J shed 7 bases, with 13 bases lying between them. Germline lookup yields CDR1 LGHNA and CDR2 YNFKEQ. The CDR3 is CASSQEGLGEQPQHF. The CDR3 nucleotides read TGTGCCAGCAGCCAAGAGGGGTTAGGAGAACAGCCCCAGCATTTT.

The J gene is TRBJ2-7, the V gene TRBV7-2; tentative D call: TRBD2 (6 bases). Trimming took 7 bases from V and 3 from J, leaving 16 bases between them. This CDR3 has 14 residues. The germline V gene has CDR1 SGHTA and CDR2 FQGNSA. This CDR3 reads CASNLGGVHYEQYF. Written as DNA, the CDR3 is TGTGCCAGCAACCTAGGAGGGGTGCACTACGAGCAGTACTTC.

The chain joins TRBV3-1 (or the pseudogene TRBV3-2) to TRBJ1-1, with D uncertain. Germline CDR1 is LGHDT and CDR2 is YNNKEL (reference sequence). This CDR3 is built from 16 residues. V shed 0 bases and J shed 0 bases, with 11 bases lying between them. CDR3 nucleotides: TGTGCCAGCAGCCAAGATCTGGGGTTCGTGAACACTGAAGCTTTCTTT. Translated: CASSQDLGFVNTEAFF.

The sample holds a few counts of this clone. The chain joins TRBV5-6 to TRBJ1-3; no firm D call. Germline values: CDR1 SGHDT, CDR2 YYEEEE. V was pared by 0 bases and J by 0 bases, with 13 bases between. This CDR3 is 17 amino acids long. CDR3 loop: CASSLGPQLFSGNTIYF. The CDR3 nucleotides read TGTGCCAGCAGCTTGGGTCCACAGCTATTCTCTGGAAACACCATATATTTT.

The J gene is TRBJ1-1, the V gene TRBV14; maybe TRBD1 (5 bases). The CDR3 loop spans 14 amino acids. Trimming shortened V by 3 bases and J by 5 bases, and 13 bases separated the two germline ends. Germline V gene lookup returns CDR1 SGHDN and CDR2 FVKESK. CDR3 in amino acids: CASSHRGGGTEAFF. The CDR3 DNA reads as TGTGCCAGCAGCCATCGGGGGGGTGGTACTGAAGCTTTCTTT.

CDR3: CASSPLVGRMNTEAFF. CDR3 sequence (DNA): TGTGCCAGCAGCCCCCTCGTGGGGCGAATGAACACTGAAGCTTTCTTT. The chain is built from TRBV9 and TRBJ1-1, with D maybe TRBD1 (5 bases). This CDR3 is built from 16 residues. V lost 4 bases, J lost 0 bases, and 16 bases lay in between. Germline-derived CDR1 and CDR2 are SGDLS and YYNGEE.

The V gene is TRBV6-5, the J gene TRBJ2-3; D is uncertain. Germline V gene sequence: CDR1 MNHEY, CDR2 SVGAGI. V gave up 2 bases and J gave up 5 bases, with 8 bases separating them. This CDR3 has 13 amino acids. The CDR3 DNA reads as TGTGCCAGCAGTTACGGACGCGGAGATACGCAGTATTTT. Its translation: CASSYGRGDTQYF.